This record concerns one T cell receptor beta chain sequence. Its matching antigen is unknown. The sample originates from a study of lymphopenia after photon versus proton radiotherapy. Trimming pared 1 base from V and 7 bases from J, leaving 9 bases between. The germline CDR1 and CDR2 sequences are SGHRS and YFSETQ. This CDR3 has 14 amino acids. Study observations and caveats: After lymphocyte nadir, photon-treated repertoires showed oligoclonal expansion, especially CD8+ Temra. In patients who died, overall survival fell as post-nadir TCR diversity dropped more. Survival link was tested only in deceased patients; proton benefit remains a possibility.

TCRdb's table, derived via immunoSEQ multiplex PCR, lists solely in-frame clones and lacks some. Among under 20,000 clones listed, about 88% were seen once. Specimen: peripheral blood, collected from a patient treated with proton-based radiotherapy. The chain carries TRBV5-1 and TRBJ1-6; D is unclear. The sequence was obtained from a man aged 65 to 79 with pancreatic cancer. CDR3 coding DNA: TGCGCCAGCAGCTTGTATGGAGAGAATTCACCCCTCCACTTT. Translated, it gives CASSLYGENSPLHF.